One TCR beta chain is described in this entry. Antigen: not known. The data are from a study of cytomegalovirus exposure and HLA in healthy donors. Amplification used 60 Vbeta primers and 13 Jbeta primers. Method: immunoSEQ multiplex PCR; TCRdb's copy keeps in-frame clones and lacks some. The repertoire consists of over 85,000 clones, with roughly 79% occurring once and the leading ten covering 2% to 2.5%. Study results and limitations: Researchers reportedly found TCR beta sequences accurately predicted most subjects' HLA-A and HLA-B alleles. Later on, analysis showed that most CMV-associated TCR beta chains appeared to be HLA-restricted. Investigators reported 164 TCR beta chains as tied to cytomegalovirus. An Asian-associated ancestry cluster reportedly showed fewer N-insertions than the roughly 670-donor mean in a later analysis.

Trimming stripped 3 bases from V and 1 base from J, with 6 bases between. CDR1 and CDR2 from the germline V gene are MDHEN and SYDVKM. The CDR3 sequence is 13 residues long. This clonotype originated in a man aged 40-49 years in good health and CMV-seronegative. The specimen sequenced was PBMCs. The chain recombines TRBV28 with TRBJ1-1; D not certain. CDR3 nucleotides: TGTGCCAGCAGTTTTAGGAGGAACACTGAAGCTTTCTTT. It translates to CASSFRRNTEAFF.